This TCR beta chain comes out of a study of blood T cell repertoires in COVID-19. As for the study in general: The analysed material was cDNA or gDNA that came from T cells, B-cell-depleted T cells, or PBMCs.

Clones were read by immunoSEQ multiplex PCR, and TCRdb kept only the in-frame ones, dropping some. The sample lists just over 250,000 clones; 91% were seen once. In this sample, this clone turned up a few times. This CDR3 is built from 17 residues. From germline, CDR1 is LNHDA and CDR2 SQIVND (reference sequence). Trimming at V came to 5 bases and at J to 1 base, leaving 6 bases not matched to a gene. The origin of this receptor is a person aged 18-30 years with COVID-19, enrolled during active disease. The sample consisted of peripheral blood. The rearrangement joins TRBV19 to TRBJ2-3; TRBD2 matches at 13 bases. CDR3 loop: CASSPWTSGRGTDTQYF. The CDR3, as DNA: TGTGCCAGTAGTCCCTGGACTAGCGGGAGAGGCACAGATACGCAGTATTTT.